These T cell receptor beta chains were read from a single sample in a study of identical twins. TCRdb independently ran MiXCR on the 5' RACE reads; one entry per CDR3 protein. The table lists about 530,000 distinct CDR3 sequences, roughly 15% of them singletons. These same records also appear under a second study, on yellow fever vaccine responses in identical twins.

What was sequenced was CD4+ T cells sorted from blood. These TCRs come from a woman under 30 in good health. CDR3s include the opening cysteine and the closing phenylalanine or tryptophan. A D gene is named only where the DNA matches it firmly. Expanded clones are given a class, and other clones once, few, many or no size at all.

V	D	size	J	CDR3	DNA
TRBV5-1	NA	many	TRBJ2-3	CASSLGGPPEDTQYF	TGCGCCAGCAGCTTGGGGGGCCCTCCGGAAGATACGCAGTATTTT
TRBV2	NA	NA	TRBJ1-2	CASSRGRSYGYTF	TGTGCCAGCAGTCGCGGACGATCCTATGGCTACACCTTC
TRBV10-3	NA	NA	TRBJ2-2	CAISGTLTGELFF	TGTGCCATCAGTGGAACCCTCACCGGGGAGCTGTTTTTT
TRBV6-5	NA	NA	TRBJ1-2	CASSSDSRENGYTF	TGTGCCAGCAGTTCAGACTCCAGGGAGAATGGCTACACCTTC
TRBV6-5	NA	few	TRBJ2-1	CASSFAGQTPGNEQFF	TGTGCCAGCAGTTTCGCCGGACAGACCCCTGGGAATGAGCAGTTCTTC
TRBV7-9	TRBD2	NA	TRBJ2-1	CASSHREVSGLHNEQFF	TGTGCCAGCAGCCACCGGGAGGTTAGCGGACTACACAATGAGCAGTTCTTC
TRBV20-1	NA	NA	TRBJ1-1	CSTPDMGDTEAFF	TGCAGTACCCCAGACATGGGGGACACTGAAGCTTTCTTT
TRBV5-1	NA	few	TRBJ2-2	CASSKTGTPNTGELFF	TGCGCCAGCAGCAAAACCGGGACACCCAACACCGGGGAGCTGTTTTTT
TRBV12-3/TRBV12-4	NA	few	TRBJ2-2	CASSPNGRHTGELFF	TGTGCCAGCAGCCCCAATGGCAGGCACACCGGGGAGCTGTTTTTT
TRBV5-1	NA	few	TRBJ2-1	CASSLIAGAPYNEQFF	TGCGCCAGCAGCTTGATTGCGGGGGCCCCCTACAATGAGCAGTTCTTC
TRBV29-1	TRBD1	few	TRBJ1-5	CSVGTGPQPQHF	TGCAGCGTTGGGACAGGGCCCCAGCCCCAGCATTTT
TRBV10-3	TRBD2	few	TRBJ2-7	CAISEYGLAGGPVEQYF	TGTGCCATCAGTGAGTACGGACTAGCGGGAGGGCCGGTCGAGCAGTACTTC
TRBV4-1	NA	NA	TRBJ2-5	CASSQDGWETQYF	TGCGCCAGCAGCCAAGATGGGTGGGAGACCCAGTACTTC
TRBV20-1	TRBD2	NA	TRBJ2-3	CSADIGRGGFGDTQYF	TGCAGTGCGGACATCGGGCGCGGGGGGTTTGGAGATACGCAGTATTTT
TRBV18	NA	few	TRBJ1-1	CASSPNGQIEAFF	TGTGCCAGCTCACCGAACGGACAGATTGAAGCTTTCTTT
TRBV9	NA	NA	TRBJ2-7	CASSVGWGTYEQYF	TGTGCCAGCAGCGTAGGATGGGGAACCTACGAGCAGTACTTC
TRBV20-1	NA	many	TRBJ1-1	CSVRGNTEAFF	TGCAGTGTGCGGGGCAACACTGAAGCTTTCTTT
TRBV2	NA	NA	TRBJ2-2	CASNGGGANTGELFF	TGTGCCAGCAACGGAGGTGGGGCGAACACCGGGGAGCTGTTTTTT
TRBV27	NA	NA	TRBJ2-4	CASRSAGIQYF	TGTGCCAGCAGATCCGCCGGCATTCAGTACTTC
TRBV20-1	NA	NA	TRBJ1-1	CSARAQQILNTEAFF	TGCAGTGCTAGAGCCCAACAGATTCTTAACACTGAAGCTTTCTTT
TRBV29-1	TRBD1	many	TRBJ2-3	CSVGTDSDTQYF	TGCAGCGTCGGGACAGATTCAGATACGCAGTATTTT
TRBV7-9	NA	few	TRBJ2-3	CASSFTRGRPNTDTQYF	TGTGCCAGCAGCTTCACTAGGGGACGGCCGAACACAGATACGCAGTATTTT
TRBV5-1	TRBD1	NA	TRBJ1-1	CASSSRPGTGRTEAFF	TGCGCCAGCAGTTCCCGTCCCGGGACAGGGAGAACTGAAGCTTTCTTT
TRBV18	NA	NA	TRBJ1-4	CASSFLSQGSSATNEKLFF	TGTGCCAGCTCTTTCCTCAGTCAGGGTTCGTCCGCAACTAATGAAAAACTGTTTTTT
TRBV25-1	TRBD2	few	TRBJ2-1	CASTGGKTSGHNEQFF	TGTGCCAGCACGGGGGGAAAGACTAGCGGCCACAATGAGCAGTTCTTC
TRBV5-1	NA	many	TRBJ2-2	CASAPSLANTGELFF	TGCGCCAGTGCCCCGAGTTTGGCGAACACCGGGGAGCTGTTTTTT
TRBV6-5	NA	few	TRBJ1-1	CASSYSMGGQNTEAFF	TGTGCCAGCAGTTACTCGATGGGGGGGCAGAACACTGAAGCTTTCTTT
TRBV10-3	TRBD2	NA	TRBJ2-1	CAISDRPGTSGGEYYNEQFF	TGTGCCATCAGTGACCGCCCCGGTACTAGCGGGGGGGAGTACTACAATGAGCAGTTCTTC
TRBV5-8	TRBD1	NA	TRBJ2-5	CASSLGWGQRTQETQYF	TGTGCCAGCAGCCTTGGGTGGGGACAGAGAACCCAAGAGACCCAGTACTTC
TRBV11-2	NA	NA	TRBJ1-5	CASSEEGQGHQPQHF	TGTGCCAGCAGCGAAGAGGGGCAGGGTCATCAGCCCCAGCATTTT
TRBV5-1	NA	NA	TRBJ2-1	CASSLTGGSGDYNEQFF	TGCGCCAGCAGCCTGACCGGTGGGAGCGGCGACTACAATGAGCAGTTCTTC
TRBV14	TRBD1	NA	TRBJ2-5	CASSLLGYRGREETQYF	TGTGCCAGCAGCCTTCTGGGATACAGGGGGCGCGAAGAGACCCAGTACTTC
TRBV20-1	NA	few	TRBJ1-3	CSTRAGGNTIYF	TGCAGTACACGAGCTGGGGGAAACACCATATATTTT
TRBV7-9	NA	many	TRBJ2-3	CASSLGSGGIDTQYF	TGTGCCAGCAGCTTAGGGTCGGGCGGGATCGATACGCAGTATTTT
TRBV5-1	NA	few	TRBJ2-1	CASSSESSYNEQFF	TGCGCCAGCAGCTCCGAAAGCTCCTACAATGAGCAGTTCTTC
TRBV20-1	TRBD1	NA	TRBJ2-1	CSALPGDRAYNEQFF	TGCAGTGCTCTTCCTGGGGACAGGGCCTACAATGAGCAGTTCTTC
TRBV14	NA	few	TRBJ2-2	CASSQGWGESGTGELFF	TGTGCCAGCAGCCAAGGTTGGGGAGAATCTGGGACCGGGGAGCTGTTTTTT
TRBV5-5	TRBD1	NA	TRBJ1-3	CASSARTGVNTIYF	TGTGCCAGCAGCGCCCGGACAGGGGTAAACACCATATATTTT